This T cell receptor beta chain was sequenced in a study of early T cells in non-severe SARS-CoV-2 infection. Study-wide background: The input, bulk RNA from unsorted whole blood, was sequenced, and chains were unpaired.

Whole-study findings and limits: The study's VDJdb matching favored anti-spike CD8 responses and missed private and CD4 specificities.

Researchers attached unique molecular identifiers to individual cDNA molecules. MiXCR was run by TCRdb on the 5' RACE reads, yielding one entry per CDR3 protein. Of 87,000 or so distinct CDR3 sequences listed, roughly 15% are singletons. From germline, CDR1 is MRHNA and CDR2 SNTAGT. Trimming stripped 2 bases from V and 8 bases from J, with 13 bases between. The CDR3 runs to 14 residues. This clonotype was counted only a few times. Its antigen is still unknown. The chain joins TRBV6-4 to TRBJ2-1; D is unclear. The sequenced sample consisted of whole blood. The clonotype comes from an adult who was a healthcare worker with PCR-confirmed SARS-CoV-2 infection or an uninfected control (not recorded which). The CDR3 DNA reads as TGTGCCAGCAGTGACGAGAGTCACACGGATGAGCAGTTCTTC. Translated, it gives CASSDESHTDEQFF.